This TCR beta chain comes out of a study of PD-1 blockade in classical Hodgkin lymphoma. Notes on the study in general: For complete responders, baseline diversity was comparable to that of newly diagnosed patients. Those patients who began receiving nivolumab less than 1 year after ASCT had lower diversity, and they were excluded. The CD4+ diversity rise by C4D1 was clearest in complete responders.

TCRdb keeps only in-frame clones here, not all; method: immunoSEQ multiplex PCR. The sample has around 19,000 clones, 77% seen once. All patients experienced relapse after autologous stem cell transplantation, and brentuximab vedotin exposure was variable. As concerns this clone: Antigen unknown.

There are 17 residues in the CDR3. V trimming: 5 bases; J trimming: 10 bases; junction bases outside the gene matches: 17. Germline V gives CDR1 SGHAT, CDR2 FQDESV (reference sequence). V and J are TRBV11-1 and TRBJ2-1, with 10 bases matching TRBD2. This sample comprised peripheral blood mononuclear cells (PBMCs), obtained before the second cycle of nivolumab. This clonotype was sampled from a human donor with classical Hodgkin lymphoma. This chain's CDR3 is CASSEGPRLAGVGEQFF. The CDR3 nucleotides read TGTGCCAGCAGCGAAGGGCCGCGGCTAGCGGGAGTGGGGGAGCAGTTCTTC.